This TCR beta chain was observed in a study of Graves' ophthalmopathy and Graves' hyperthyroidism. Study-level background: Hyperthyroidism was considered stable when no ophthalmopathy appeared within 18 months of follow-up.

Researchers turned away patients with other autoimmune diseases, uncontrolled infections, pregnancy or lactation. TCR beta CDR3 amplification used RNA transcripts. HTBI-primed RT-PCR formed the first round, and a multiplex PCR formed the second. TCRdb re-called the multiplex PCR reads with MiXCR, one entry per CDR3 protein. Here the sample spans around 1.1 million distinct CDR3 sequences, less than 45% being singletons. CDR1 is SGHTA and CDR2 is FQGNSA in the germline V gene. The V end lost 6 bases, the J end lost 2 bases, and 15 bases lay between the germline ends. This CDR3 comprises 15 residues. Study conclusions and caveats: Sensitivity of about 90% and specificity of around 80% were achieved when a 13-signature model separated ophthalmopathy from stable hyperthyroidism. Ophthalmopathy progression was predicted with 55% to 71% sensitivity and roughly 74% specificity.

On this clonotype itself: Its antigen is currently unknown.

The V call is TRBV7-2, the J call TRBJ2-3, with TRBD2 as a possible D gene (6 bases). The material sequenced was peripheral blood or thyroid tissue (not recorded which). The sequence was collected from an adult man with Graves' hyperthyroidism. CDR3 protein: CASSRTIPFTDTQYF. In DNA form, the CDR3 reads TGTGCCAGCAGTCGGACTATCCCGTTCACAGATACGCAGTATTTT.